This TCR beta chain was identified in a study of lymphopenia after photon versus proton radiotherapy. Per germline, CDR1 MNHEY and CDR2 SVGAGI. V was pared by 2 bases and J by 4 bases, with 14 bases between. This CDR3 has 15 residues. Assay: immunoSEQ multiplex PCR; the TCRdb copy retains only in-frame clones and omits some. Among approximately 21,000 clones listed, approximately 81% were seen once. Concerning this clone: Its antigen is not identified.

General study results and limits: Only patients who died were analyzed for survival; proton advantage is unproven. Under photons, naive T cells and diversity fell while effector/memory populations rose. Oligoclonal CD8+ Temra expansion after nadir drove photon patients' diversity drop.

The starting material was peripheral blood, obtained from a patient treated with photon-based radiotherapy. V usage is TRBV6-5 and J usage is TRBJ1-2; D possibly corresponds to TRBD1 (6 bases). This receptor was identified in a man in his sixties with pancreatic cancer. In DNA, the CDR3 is TGTGCCAGCAGTTACGCGTCAACAGGGTTCTATGGCTACACCTTC. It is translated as CASSYASTGFYGYTF.